The clone carrying this T cell receptor beta chain was counted only a few times. The source of the sample is a study of radiation and T cells in renal cell carcinoma. Here immunoSEQ multiplex PCR was the method, and the copy in TCRdb shows in-frame clones only, minus some. In the table there are about 120,000 clones, around 82% of which are singletons. Between the trimmed V and J ends, which lost 1 base and 2 bases, there was a span of 14 bases. Germline values: CDR1 MDHEN, CDR2 SYDVKM. The CDR3 contains 16 residues. The time point: blood 2 weeks post-SBRT. Sample treatment: 15 Gy SBRT to primary tumor, nephrectomy 4 weeks later. Serial blood draws occurred at baseline and 2 and 4 weeks post-SBRT.

The sequenced sample was blood, obtained from a patient whose treatment included radiotherapy and nephrectomy. This rearrangement joins TRBV28 to TRBJ1-1; D is uncertain. The receptor was derived from a man aged 50-59 years with renal cell carcinoma. Here the CDR3 reads CASSLFEGSGNTEAFF. In DNA form, the CDR3 reads TGTGCCAGCAGTTTATTTGAGGGCTCAGGAAACACTGAAGCTTTCTTT. Combining the CDR3 with reference TRBV28 and TRBJ1-1 gives the whole variable domain DVKVTQSSRYLVKRTGEKVFLECVQDMDHENMFWYRQDPGLGLRLIYFSYDVKMKEKGDIPEGYSVSREKKERFSLILESASTNQTSMYLCASSLFEGSGNTEAFFGQGTRLTVV.